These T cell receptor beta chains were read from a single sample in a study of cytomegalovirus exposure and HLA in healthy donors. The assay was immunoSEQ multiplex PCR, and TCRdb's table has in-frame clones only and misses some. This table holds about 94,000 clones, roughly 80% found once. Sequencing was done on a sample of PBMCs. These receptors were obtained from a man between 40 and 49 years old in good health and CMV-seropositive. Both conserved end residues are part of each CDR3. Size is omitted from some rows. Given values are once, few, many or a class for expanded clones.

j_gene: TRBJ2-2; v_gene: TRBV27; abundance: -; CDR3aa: CASQGHRNTGELFF
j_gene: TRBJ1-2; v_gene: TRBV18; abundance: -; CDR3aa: CASSRDREDDGYTF
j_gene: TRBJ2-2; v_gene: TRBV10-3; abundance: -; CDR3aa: CAISERTNTGELFF
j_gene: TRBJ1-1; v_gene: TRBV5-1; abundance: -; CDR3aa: CASRSTGNTEAFF
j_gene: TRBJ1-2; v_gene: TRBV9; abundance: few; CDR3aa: CASSARTGSYGYTF
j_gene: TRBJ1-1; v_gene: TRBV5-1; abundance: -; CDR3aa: CASSLDPENTEAFF
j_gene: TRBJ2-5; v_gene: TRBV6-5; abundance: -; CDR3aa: CASSGGETQYF
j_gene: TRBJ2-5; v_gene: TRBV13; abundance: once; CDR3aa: CASRPSSGSWVGETQYF
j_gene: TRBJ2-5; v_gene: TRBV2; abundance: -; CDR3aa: CASSSGTGGWQETQYF
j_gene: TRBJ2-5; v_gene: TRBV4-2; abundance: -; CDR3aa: CASSQDRGSQETQYF
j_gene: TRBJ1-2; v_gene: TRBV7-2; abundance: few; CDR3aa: CASSLAEGPNIGYTF
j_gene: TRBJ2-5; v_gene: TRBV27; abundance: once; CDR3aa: CASSPLGQETQYF
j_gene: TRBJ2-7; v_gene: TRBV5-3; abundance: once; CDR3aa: CARSFRPRTNRTYEQYF
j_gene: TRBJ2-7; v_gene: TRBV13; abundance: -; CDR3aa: CASSPGTGGKQYF
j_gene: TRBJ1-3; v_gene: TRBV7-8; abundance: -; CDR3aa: CASSSSAGSGNTIYF
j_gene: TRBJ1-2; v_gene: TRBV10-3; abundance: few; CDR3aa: CAISEGGVNYGYTF
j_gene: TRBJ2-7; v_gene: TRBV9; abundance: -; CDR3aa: CASSVSWGGYEQYF
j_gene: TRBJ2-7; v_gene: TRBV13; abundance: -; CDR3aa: CASSSRPGSYEQYF
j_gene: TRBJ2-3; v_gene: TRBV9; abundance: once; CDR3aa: CASSVAGFVDTQYF
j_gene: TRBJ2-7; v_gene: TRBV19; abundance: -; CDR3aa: CASSIRTSVLSYEQYF
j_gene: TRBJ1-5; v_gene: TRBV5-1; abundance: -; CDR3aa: CASSLGDNNQPQHF
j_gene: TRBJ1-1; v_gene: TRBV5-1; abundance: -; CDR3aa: CASSLASGTEAFF
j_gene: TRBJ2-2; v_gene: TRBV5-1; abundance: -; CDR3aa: CASSFIAGQNTGELFF
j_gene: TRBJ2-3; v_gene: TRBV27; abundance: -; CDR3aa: CASKMNSLGVDTQYF
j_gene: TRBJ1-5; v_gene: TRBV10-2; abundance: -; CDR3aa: CASSVQGGRPQHF
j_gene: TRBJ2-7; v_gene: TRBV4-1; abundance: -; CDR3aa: CASSQDLTGISGEQYF
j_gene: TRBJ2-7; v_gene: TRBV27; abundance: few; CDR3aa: CASSLSGQGTYEQYF
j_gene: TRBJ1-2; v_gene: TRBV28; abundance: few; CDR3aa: CASGEGNLYGYTF
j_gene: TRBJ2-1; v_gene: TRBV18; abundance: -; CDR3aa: CASSPQQGDYNEQFF
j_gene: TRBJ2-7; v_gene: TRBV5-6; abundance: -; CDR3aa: CASSLYGQEFYEQYF
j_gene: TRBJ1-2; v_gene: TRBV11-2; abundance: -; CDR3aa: CASSLAGINGYTF
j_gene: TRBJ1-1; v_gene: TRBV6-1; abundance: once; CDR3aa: CASRGQMNTEAFF
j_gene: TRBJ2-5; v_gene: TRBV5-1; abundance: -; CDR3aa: CASSPGLALQETQYF
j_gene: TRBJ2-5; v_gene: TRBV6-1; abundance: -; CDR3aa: CASKLAGFQETQYF
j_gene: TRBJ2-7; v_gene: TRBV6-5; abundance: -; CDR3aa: CASSYSFTRSYEQYF
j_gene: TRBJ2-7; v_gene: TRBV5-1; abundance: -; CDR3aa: CASSPDRGTYEQYF
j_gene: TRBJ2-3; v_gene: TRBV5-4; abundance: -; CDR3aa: CASSLARASGGTDTQYF
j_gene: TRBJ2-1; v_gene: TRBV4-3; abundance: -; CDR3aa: CASSPGLAALNEQFF
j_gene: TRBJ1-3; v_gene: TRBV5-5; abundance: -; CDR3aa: CASSPNRNTIYF
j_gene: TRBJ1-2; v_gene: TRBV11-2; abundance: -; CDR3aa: CASRRQGRFDGYTF
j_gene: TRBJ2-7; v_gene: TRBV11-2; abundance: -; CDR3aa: CASSRYRSGTGGEQYF
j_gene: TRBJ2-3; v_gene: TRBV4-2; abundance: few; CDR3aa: CASSQVIDTDTQYF
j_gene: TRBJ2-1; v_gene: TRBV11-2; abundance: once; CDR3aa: CASSLGAGWGDNEQFF
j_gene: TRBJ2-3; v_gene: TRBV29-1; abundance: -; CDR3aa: CSVGGSYVVADTQYF
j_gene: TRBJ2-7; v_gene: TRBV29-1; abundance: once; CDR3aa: CSATRESYEQYF
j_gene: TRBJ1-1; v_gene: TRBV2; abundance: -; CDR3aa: CASEGQGLGDTNTEAFF
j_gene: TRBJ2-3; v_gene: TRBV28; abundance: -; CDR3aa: CASSFPSGWGTDTQYF
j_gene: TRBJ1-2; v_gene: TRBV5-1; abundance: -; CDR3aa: CASSGGAVYGYTF
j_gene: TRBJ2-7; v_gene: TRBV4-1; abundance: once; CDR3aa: CASSQDPTPTYPYEQYF
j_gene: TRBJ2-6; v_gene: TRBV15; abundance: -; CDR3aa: CATSSWTGANVLTF
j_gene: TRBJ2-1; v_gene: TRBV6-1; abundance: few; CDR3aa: CASSELGQANNEQFF
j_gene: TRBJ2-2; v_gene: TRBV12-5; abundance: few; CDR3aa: CASGLVRQVVDTGELFF
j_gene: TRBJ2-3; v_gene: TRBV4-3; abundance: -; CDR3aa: CASSQALAGAGDTQYF
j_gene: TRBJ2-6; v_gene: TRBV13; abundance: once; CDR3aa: CASSLDYGTSGANVLTF
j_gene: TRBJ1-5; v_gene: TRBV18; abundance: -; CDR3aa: CASSPNQGFSNQPQHF
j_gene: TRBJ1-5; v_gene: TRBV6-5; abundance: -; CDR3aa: CASGQGGQPQHF
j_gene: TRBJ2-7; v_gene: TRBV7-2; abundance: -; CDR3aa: CASSLDPGFVDEQYF
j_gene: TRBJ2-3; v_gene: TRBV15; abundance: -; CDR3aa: CATSRDLAGGSTDTQYF
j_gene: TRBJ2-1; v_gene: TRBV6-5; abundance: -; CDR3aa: CASSRGGSSEQFF